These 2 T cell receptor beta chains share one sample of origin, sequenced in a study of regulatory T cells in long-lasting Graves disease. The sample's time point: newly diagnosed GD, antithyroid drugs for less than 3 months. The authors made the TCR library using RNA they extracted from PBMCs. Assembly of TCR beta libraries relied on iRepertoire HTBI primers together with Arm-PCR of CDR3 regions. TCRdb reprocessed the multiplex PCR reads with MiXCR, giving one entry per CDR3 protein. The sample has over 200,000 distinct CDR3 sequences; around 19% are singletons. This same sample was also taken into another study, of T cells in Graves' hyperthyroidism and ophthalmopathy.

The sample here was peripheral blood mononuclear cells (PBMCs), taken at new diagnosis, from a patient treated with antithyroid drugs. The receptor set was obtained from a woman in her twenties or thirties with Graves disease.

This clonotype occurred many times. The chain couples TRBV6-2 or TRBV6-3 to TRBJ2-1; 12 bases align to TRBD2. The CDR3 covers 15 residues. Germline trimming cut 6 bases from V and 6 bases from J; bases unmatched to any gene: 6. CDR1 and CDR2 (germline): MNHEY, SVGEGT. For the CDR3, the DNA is TGTGCCAGCAGACTAGCGGGGGGTCTTTCCAATGAGCAGTTCTTC. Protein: CASRLAGGLSNEQFF.

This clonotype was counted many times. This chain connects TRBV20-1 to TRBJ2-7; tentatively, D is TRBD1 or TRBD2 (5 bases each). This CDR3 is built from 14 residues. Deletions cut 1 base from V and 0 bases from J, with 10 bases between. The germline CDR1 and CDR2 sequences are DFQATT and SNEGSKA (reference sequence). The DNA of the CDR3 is TGCAGTGCTAGAGGTGGGACGAGCTCCTACGAGCAGTACTTC. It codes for CSARGGTSSYEQYF.